This T cell receptor beta chain was captured in a study of T cell changes during pregnancy in multiple sclerosis. Assay: immunoSEQ multiplex PCR; the TCRdb copy retains only in-frame clones and omits some. The table shows under 85,000 clones, with roughly 92% occurring only once. Germline assignment: CDR1 SGHTA and CDR2 FQGNSA. There are 11 residues in the CDR3. The germline V and J ends were trimmed by 6 bases and 2 bases, with 5 bases remaining between them. The rearrangement uses TRBV7-2 and TRBJ2-7; perhaps TRBD1 as D (5 bases). The material sequenced was CD4+ T cells from peripheral blood mononuclear cells, taken before pregnancy. This receptor was taken from a female donor with multiple sclerosis, enrolled in a pregnancy study. This CDR3 is CASRGAYEQYF. The DNA of the CDR3 is TGTGCCAGCAGAGGGGCCTACGAGCAGTACTTC.